This T cell receptor beta chain was recorded in a study of blood T cell repertoires in COVID-19. Some clones are missing from TCRdb's copy, which holds only in-frame ones; the method was immunoSEQ multiplex PCR. The repertoire holds approximately 150,000 clones, with over 70% as singletons. CDR3 length: 14 amino acids. V shed 5 bases, J shed 6 bases, and the junction held 4 bases outside the gene matches. Germline values: CDR1 LGHNA, CDR2 YNFKEQ. This sequence was found in a man aged 50-59 years who had recovered from COVID-19. Sequenced sample: peripheral blood. This chain uses TRBV4-2 with TRBJ2-1, with 10 bases aligning to TRBD1. The CDR3 is CASSSRTGGNEQFF. CDR3 nucleotides: TGTGCCAGCAGCTCGCGGACAGGGGGCAATGAGCAGTTCTTC.